This TCR beta chain was obtained from a study of T cell responses to AZD1222 COVID-19 vaccine. Turning to the study itself: Pooling was applied to second doses at about 4 or about 12 weeks.

Using immunoSEQ multiplex PCR, the repertoire was profiled, and TCRdb retains in-frame clones only, with some absent. This sample has some 87,000 clones, with roughly nine tenths found just once. Study observations and caveats: Regions left unmutated in variants are reportedly the target of nearly half of spike-specific TCRs. The study sampled repertoires only after the peak T cell response. Two AZD1222 administrations were followed by greater Spike-specific TCR breadth and depth.

Germline CDR1 and CDR2: SGHNT and YYREEE (reference sequence). The CDR3 is 14 amino acids. Trimming removed 0 bases from V and 2 bases from J; junction bases left unmatched: 0. The table lists this clone with a count of one. Its antigen is not known. This receptor was identified in an adult in good health. The rearrangement uses TRBV5-4 and TRBJ2-7; 9 bases match TRBD1. This sample comprised peripheral blood, obtained on day 0 of AZD1222 vaccination. This CDR3 is CASSLGQGAYEQYF. In DNA, the CDR3 is TGTGCCAGCAGCTTGGGACAGGGGGCCTACGAGCAGTACTTC.